One sample yielded the 17 T cell receptor beta chains listed below, sequenced in a study of blood T cell repertoires in COVID-19. Sequenced by immunoSEQ multiplex PCR; TCRdb stores in-frame clones only, minus some. The sample contains about 140,000 clones, 85% of which appear only once. Material: peripheral blood. The receptors shown here come from a man aged 45-65 years with acute or convalescent COVID-19.

The chain employs TRBV6-2 or TRBV6-3 and TRBJ2-3; TRBD2 matches at 11 bases. CDR3 length: 20 amino acids. The J segment lost 0 bases and the V segment lost 0 bases, leaving 11 bases of the junction unmatched. CDR1 is MNHEY, CDR2 SVGEGT, per germline. The CDR3 spells CASSYSITSGSWGSTDTQYF. As DNA, the CDR3 is TGTGCCAGCAGTTACTCGATCACTAGCGGGAGTTGGGGAAGCACAGATACGCAGTATTTT.

This chain joins TRBV11-3 and TRBJ2-5; TRBD2 might be the D (6 bases). The germline V and J ends were trimmed by 0 bases and 0 bases, with 20 bases remaining between them. CDR1 SGHNT and CDR2 YENEEA come from the germline V gene. This CDR3 contains 19 residues. CDR3 region: CASSLEIGTSEEDQETQYF. The CDR3 nucleotides read TGTGCCAGCAGCTTAGAAATAGGGACTTCTGAGGAGGACCAAGAGACCCAGTACTTC.

This sequence joins TRBV11-1 and TRBJ2-1, with 7 bases fitting TRBD1. The CDR3 is made up of 16 amino acids. J lost 5 bases, V lost 4 bases, and 11 bases had no gene match. Germline CDR1 reads SGHAT; CDR2 reads FQDESV (reference sequence). The CDR3 loop is CASSSKTGTANNEQFF. The CDR3 DNA follows: TGTGCCAGCAGCTCGAAGACAGGGACAGCCAACAATGAGCAGTTCTTC.

V is TRBV2 and J is TRBJ1-2; D unclear. There are 15 residues in the CDR3. Germline CDR1 is SNHLY and CDR2 is FYNNEI. The germline V and J ends were trimmed by 5 bases and 4 bases, with 17 bases remaining between them. CDR3 in DNA: TGTGCCAGCAGTTTGGCACAAGGAGGGATCTATGGCTACACCTTC. Encoded protein: CASSLAQGGIYGYTF.

The gene calls are TRBV5-4 and TRBJ2-5; D perhaps matches TRBD2 (6 bases). Germline CDR1 reads SGHNT; CDR2 reads YYREEE (reference sequence). This CDR3 is built from 17 residues. The ends were cut back, 0 bases at V and 2 bases at J, with 17 bases in the middle. CDR3 sequence reads: CASSLGGEGRTQETQYF. The CDR3 region has the DNA TGTGCCAGCAGCTTGGGGGGGGAAGGGCGGACGCAAGAGACCCAGTACTTC.

This rearrangement joins TRBV4-2 to TRBJ2-7; 7 bases are shared with TRBD1. V gave up 2 bases and J gave up 6 bases; unmatched junction bases: 10. The germline CDR1 and CDR2 sequences are LGHNA and YNFKEQ. CDR3 length: 15 residues. This CDR3 reads CASSQYSTGVSEQYF. As DNA, the CDR3 is TGTGCCAGCAGCCAATACAGCACAGGGGTAAGCGAGCAGTACTTC.

This chain joins TRBV7-9 and TRBJ2-1, with D tentatively TRBD2 (6 bases). The germline V gene encodes CDR1 SEHNR and CDR2 FQNEAQ (reference sequence). The CDR3 spans 17 residues. With 5 bases removed from V and 5 bases from J, the gap between germline ends came to 22 bases. This CDR3 reads CASSPHGRYDSDNEQFF. The CDR3 bases are TGTGCCAGCAGCCCGCACGGGAGATATGATTCTGACAATGAGCAGTTCTTC.

The chain recombines TRBV19 with TRBJ1-1; perhaps TRBD1 as D (6 bases). The CDR3 is 14 residues long. Per the germline V gene, CDR1 is LNHDA and CDR2 is SQIVND (reference sequence). V was pared by 6 bases and J by 1 base, with 12 bases between. CDR3 amino acids: CASRYSGQNTEAFF. DNA for the CDR3: TGTGCCAGTAGATACTCGGGACAGAACACTGAAGCTTTCTTT.

This clone was picked up one time. For the CDR3, the DNA is TGTGCCAGTCATAGCGAGGACCGTCCTCCCAATGAGCAGTTCTTC. Residues: CASHSEDRPPNEQFF. This chain connects TRBV27 to TRBJ2-1; weak D call: TRBD2 (5 bases). CDR3 length equals 15 residues. Germline CDR1 reads MNHEY; CDR2 reads SMNVEV (reference sequence). V gave up 9 bases and J gave up 6 bases, with 21 bases separating them.

This rearrangement joins TRBV21-1 to TRBJ1-6; the DNA was not compared with TRBD1, the D call given in the table. TRBV21-1 is flagged as a pseudogene. The CDR3 consists of 15 residues. The CDR3 spells CASSGITGSGSPLHF. The CDR3 nucleotides read TGTGCCAGCAGCGGTATTACAGGGTCCGGTTCACCCCTCCACTTT.

The chain recombines TRBV6-5 with TRBJ2-7; possibly TRBD1 for D (6 bases). CDR1 is MNHEY, CDR2 SVGAGI, per germline. V shed 6 bases and J shed 0 bases, with 15 bases lying between them. CDR3 size: 15 residues. In nucleotides, the CDR3 is TGTGCCAGCAGACGACAGGATACCTTCTCCTACGAGCAGTACTTC. Translating it yields CASRRQDTFSYEQYF.

CDR3 region: CASSLITTGYSTDTQYF. CDR3 nucleotides: TGCGCCAGCAGCTTGATAACGACAGGGTATAGCACAGATACGCAGTATTTT. The chain joins TRBV5-1 to TRBJ2-3; TRBD1 aligns across 7 bases. Germline V gene data show CDR1 as SGHRS and CDR2 as YFSETQ. This CDR3 is built from 17 residues. The V and J ends lost 1 base and 0 bases, in that order; junction bases with no gene match: 8. Together with reference TRBV5-1 and TRBJ2-3, the CDR3 gives the full variable domain: KAGVTQTPRYLIKTRGQQVTLSCSPISGHRSVSWYQQTPGQGLQFLFEYFSETQRNKGNFPGRFSGRQFSNSRSEMNVSTLELGDSALYLCASSLITTGYSTDTQYFGPGTRLTVL.

The chain combines TRBV19 with TRBJ1-5, with TRBD1 matching 8 bases. The junction had 8 bases not matched to a gene; V was cut back by 7 bases and J by 0 bases. The CDR3 is 16 amino acids. Germline V gives CDR1 LNHDA, CDR2 SQIVND (reference sequence). This CDR3 is CASTLTGEGSNQPQHF. In nucleotides, the CDR3 is TGTGCCAGTACCCTGACAGGGGAGGGTAGCAATCAGCCCCAGCATTTT.

This rearrangement joins TRBV27 to TRBJ1-6, with D perhaps TRBD1 (6 bases). V was cut by 10 bases and J by 5 bases, with 21 bases left in between. CDR1 and CDR2 (germline): MNHEY, SMNVEV (reference sequence). This CDR3 region has 16 residues. This chain's CDR3 is CATARDTITNNSPLHF. CDR3 DNA sequence: TGTGCCACCGCCAGGGACACGATAACCAATAATTCACCCCTCCACTTT.

The chain couples TRBV7-3 to TRBJ2-7, with 7 bases identical to TRBD2. Germline values: CDR1 SGHTA, CDR2 FQGTGA. This CDR3 is 16 amino acids long. The V segment lost 4 bases and the J segment 2 bases; nucleotides outside the gene matches: 11. In DNA, the CDR3 is TGTGCCAGCAGCTCATTTGGCGGGAGTACCCCCTACGAGCAGTACTTC. It codes for CASSSFGGSTPYEQYF.

CDR3 loop: CASSLLRTGGSYNEQFF. The CDR3 DNA reads as TGTGCCAGCAGCCTCCTAAGGACAGGGGGATCCTACAATGAGCAGTTCTTC. V and J are TRBV28 and TRBJ2-1; 10 bases match TRBD1. V gave up 6 bases and J gave up 1 base; unmatched junction bases: 9. The germline V gene encodes CDR1 MDHEN and CDR2 SYDVKM. CDR3 size: 17 residues.

This clone was observed a single time. Here the CDR3 reads CASSPQSGGGSAMVQETQYF. The CDR3 DNA follows: TGTGCCAGCAGCCCACAAAGTGGAGGCGGGAGCGCCATGGTCCAAGAGACCCAGTACTTC. The J gene is TRBJ2-5, the V gene TRBV7-6; 7 nucleotides line up with TRBD2. V gave up 5 bases and J gave up 1 base; unmatched junction bases: 22. Germline V gene data show CDR1 as SGHVS and CDR2 as FNYEAQ. This CDR3 is built from 20 residues.